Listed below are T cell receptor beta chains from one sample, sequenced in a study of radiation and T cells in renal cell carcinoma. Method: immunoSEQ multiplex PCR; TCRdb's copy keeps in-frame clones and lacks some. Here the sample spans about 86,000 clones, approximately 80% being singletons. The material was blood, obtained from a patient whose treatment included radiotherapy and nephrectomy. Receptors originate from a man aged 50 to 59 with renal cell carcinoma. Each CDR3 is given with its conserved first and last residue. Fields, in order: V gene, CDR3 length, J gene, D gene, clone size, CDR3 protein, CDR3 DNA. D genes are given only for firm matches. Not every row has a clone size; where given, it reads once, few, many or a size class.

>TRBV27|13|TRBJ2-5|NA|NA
CASSPRGGETQYF
TGTGCCAGCAGTCCACGTGGTGGAGAGACCCAGTACTTC
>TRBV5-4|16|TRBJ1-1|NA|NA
CASSSMARGANTEAFF
TGTGCCAGCAGCTCCATGGCACGGGGGGCGAACACTGAAGCTTTCTTT
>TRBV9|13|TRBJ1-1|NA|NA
CASGQGVNTEAFF
TGTGCCAGCGGTCAAGGGGTGAACACTGAAGCTTTCTTT
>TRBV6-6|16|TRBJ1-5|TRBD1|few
CASSGGQGISNQPQHF
TGTGCCAGCAGCGGGGGACAGGGGATTAGCAATCAGCCCCAGCATTTT
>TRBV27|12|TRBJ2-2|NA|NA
CASSLSAGELFF
TGTGCCAGCAGTTTATCGGCCGGGGAGCTGTTTTTT
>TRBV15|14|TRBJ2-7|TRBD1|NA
CATSRGDSSYEQYF
TGTGCCACCAGCAGAGGGGACAGTTCCTACGAGCAGTACTTC
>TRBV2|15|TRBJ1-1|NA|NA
CASSPLGGGGTEAFF
TGTGCCAGCAGCCCCCTGGGGGGGGGTGGCACTGAAGCTTTCTTT
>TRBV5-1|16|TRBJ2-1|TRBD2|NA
CASSPTAGGGLDEQFF
TGCGCCAGCAGCCCCACAGCGGGGGGGGGCTTGGATGAGCAGTTCTTC
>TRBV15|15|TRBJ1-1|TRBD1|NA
CATSRGGTANLGAFF
TGTGCCACCAGCAGAGGGGGGACAGCGAATCTTGGGGCTTTCTTT
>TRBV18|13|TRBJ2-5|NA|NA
CASSTRDGETQYF
TGTGCCAGCTCTACTAGAGACGGAGAGACCCAGTACTTC
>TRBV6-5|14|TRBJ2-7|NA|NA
CASSYSDGPYEQYF
TGTGCCAGCAGTTACTCGGACGGACCCTACGAGCAGTACTTC
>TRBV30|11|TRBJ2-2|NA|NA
CAWSWAGELFF
TGTGCCTGGAGTTGGGCCGGGGAGCTGTTTTTT
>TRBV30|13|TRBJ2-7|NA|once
CAWRLGNPYEQYF
TGTGCCTGGAGACTCGGGAACCCCTACGAGCAGTACTTC
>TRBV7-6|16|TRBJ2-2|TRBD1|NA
CASSWRTGGDTGELFF
TGTGCCAGCAGCTGGAGGACAGGGGGTGACACCGGGGAGCTGTTTTTT
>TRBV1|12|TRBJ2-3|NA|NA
CTSSQETDTQYF
TGCACCAGCAGCCAAGAGACAGATACGCAGTATTTT
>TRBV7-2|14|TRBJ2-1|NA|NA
CASSLRYSYNEQFF
TGTGCCAGCAGCTTACGGTACTCCTACAATGAGCAGTTCTTC
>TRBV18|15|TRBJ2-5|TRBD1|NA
CASSRQDRGQETQYF
TGTGCCAGCTCACGTCAAGACAGGGGCCAAGAGACCCAGTACTTC
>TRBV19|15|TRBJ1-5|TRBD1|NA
CASTGTGGSNQPQHF
TGTGCCAGTACCGGGACAGGGGGTAGCAATCAGCCCCAGCATTTT
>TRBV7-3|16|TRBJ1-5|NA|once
CASSLFRQISNQPQHF
TGTGCCAGCAGCTTATTTCGGCAGATTAGCAATCAGCCCCAGCATTTT
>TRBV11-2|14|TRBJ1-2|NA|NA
CASSLGPGNYGYTF
TGTGCCAGCAGCCTGGGGCCGGGGAACTATGGCTACACCTTC
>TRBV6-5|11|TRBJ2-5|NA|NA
CASSDGGTQYF
TGTGCCAGCAGTGATGGTGGGACCCAGTACTTC
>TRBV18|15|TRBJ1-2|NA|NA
CASSPGEGWHYGYTF
TGTGCCAGCTCACCGGGAGAGGGGTGGCACTATGGCTACACCTTC
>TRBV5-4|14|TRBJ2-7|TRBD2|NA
CASSLDSTSSEQYF
TGTGCCAGCAGCTTGGATTCGACTAGCTCCGAGCAGTACTTC
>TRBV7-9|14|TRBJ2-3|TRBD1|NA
CASSPTGIGDTQYF
TGTGCCAGCAGCCCGACAGGGATTGGAGATACGCAGTATTTT
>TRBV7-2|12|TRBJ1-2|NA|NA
CASSLTPYGYTF
TGTGCCAGCAGCTTGACACCTTATGGCTACACCTTC
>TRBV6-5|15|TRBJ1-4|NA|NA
CASSYSTGTNEKLFF
TGTGCCAGCAGTTACTCGACAGGAACTAATGAAAAACTGTTTTTT
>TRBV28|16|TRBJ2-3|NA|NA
CASSARGVLSTDTQYF
TGTGCCAGCTCAGCTCGCGGGGTCCTAAGCACAGATACGCAGTATTTT
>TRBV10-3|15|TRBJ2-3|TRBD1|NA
CAIKETGVGTDTQYF
TGTGCCATCAAAGAGACAGGGGTGGGCACAGATACGCAGTATTTT
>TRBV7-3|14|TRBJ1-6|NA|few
CASSLYGLNSPLHF
TGTGCCAGCAGCTTATACGGGCTGAATTCACCCCTCCACTTT
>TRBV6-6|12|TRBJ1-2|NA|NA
CAAGSLGYGYTF
TGTGCCGCCGGCTCACTTGGCTATGGCTACACCTTC
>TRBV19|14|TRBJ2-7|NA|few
CASSMSRVGYEQYF
TGTGCCAGTAGTATGAGCAGGGTTGGTTACGAGCAGTACTTC
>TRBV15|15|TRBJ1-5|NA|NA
CATSRDLGGGQPQHF
TGTGCCACCAGCAGAGATTTGGGGGGGGGCCAGCCCCAGCATTTT
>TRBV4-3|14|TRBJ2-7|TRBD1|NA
CASSLHGTANEQYF
TGCGCCAGCAGCCTCCACGGGACAGCGAACGAGCAGTACTTC
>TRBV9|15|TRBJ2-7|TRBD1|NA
CASSLGTGPTYEQYF
TGTGCCAGCAGCCTTGGGACAGGGCCGACCTACGAGCAGTACTTC
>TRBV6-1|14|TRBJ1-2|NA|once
CASSPGQLTYGYTF
TGTGCCAGCAGTCCCGGACAGTTGACTTATGGCTACACCTTC
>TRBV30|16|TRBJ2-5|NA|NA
CAWSDGFPTGDGAQYF
TGTGCCTGGAGTGACGGGTTTCCGACTGGGGATGGAGCCCAGTACTTC
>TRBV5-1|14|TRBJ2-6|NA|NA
CASSIPSGANVLTF
TGCGCCAGCAGCATCCCCTCTGGGGCCAACGTCCTGACTTTC
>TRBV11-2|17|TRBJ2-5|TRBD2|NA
CASSLIYSSGGAETQYF
TGTGCCAGCAGCTTAATTTATTCTAGCGGGGGGGCTGAGACCCAGTACTTC
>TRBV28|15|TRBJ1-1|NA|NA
CASSLEGSSNTEAFF
TGTGCCAGCAGTTTAGAAGGAAGTAGTAACACTGAAGCTTTCTTT
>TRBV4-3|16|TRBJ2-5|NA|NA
CASSQRGGTTGETQYF
TGCGCCAGCAGCCAAAGGGGGGGGACCACCGGAGAGACCCAGTACTTC
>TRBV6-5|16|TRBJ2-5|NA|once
CASSYAPGQPSGTQYF
TGTGCCAGCAGTTACGCCCCCGGACAGCCGTCGGGGACCCAGTACTTC
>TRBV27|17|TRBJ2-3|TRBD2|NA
CASSKGIGGAHGDTQYF
TGTGCCAGCAGTAAGGGGATCGGGGGGGCCCACGGAGATACGCAGTATTTT
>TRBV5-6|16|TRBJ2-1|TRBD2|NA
CASSLGGRAFYSEQFF
TGTGCCAGCAGCTTGGGTGGGAGGGCCTTTTATTCTGAGCAGTTCTTC
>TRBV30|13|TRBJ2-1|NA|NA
CAWSETRGGGVFF
TGTGCCTGGAGTGAGACCAGGGGCGGAGGGGTTTTCTTC
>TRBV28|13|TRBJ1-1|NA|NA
CASSQDEGTEAFF
TGTGCCAGCAGTCAGGATGAGGGCACTGAAGCTTTCTTT
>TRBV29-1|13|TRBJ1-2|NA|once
CSVVWVSNYGYTF
TGCAGCGTTGTGTGGGTTTCTAACTATGGCTACACCTTC
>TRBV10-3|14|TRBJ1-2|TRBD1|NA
CAISEKVQGPGYTF
TGTGCCATCAGTGAGAAGGTACAGGGGCCTGGCTACACCTTC
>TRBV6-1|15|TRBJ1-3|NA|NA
CASRLWSGSGNTIYF
TGTGCCAGCAGGTTGTGGAGCGGGAGCGGAAACACCATATATTTT
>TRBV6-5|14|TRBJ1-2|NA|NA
CASSRPGGWQGYTF
TGTGCCAGCAGCAGGCCGGGTGGGTGGCAGGGCTACACCTTC
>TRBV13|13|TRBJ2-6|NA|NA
CASSLAGANVLTF
TGTGCCAGCAGCTTGGCTGGGGCCAACGTCCTGACTTTC
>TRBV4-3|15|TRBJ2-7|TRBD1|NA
CASSQGGQGFYEQYF
TGCGCCAGCAGCCAAGGGGGACAGGGGTTCTACGAGCAGTACTTC
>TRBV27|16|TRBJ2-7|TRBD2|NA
CASSLSGIAGAYEQYF
TGTGCCAGCAGTTTATCCGGAATAGCGGGAGCCTACGAGCAGTACTTC
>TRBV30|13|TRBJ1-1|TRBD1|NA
CALDRGQGTEAFF
TGTGCCTTGGACAGGGGGCAAGGGACTGAAGCTTTCTTT
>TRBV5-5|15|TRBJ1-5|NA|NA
CASSDVWGSNQPQHF
TGTGCCAGCAGCGATGTGTGGGGCAGCAATCAGCCCCAGCATTTT